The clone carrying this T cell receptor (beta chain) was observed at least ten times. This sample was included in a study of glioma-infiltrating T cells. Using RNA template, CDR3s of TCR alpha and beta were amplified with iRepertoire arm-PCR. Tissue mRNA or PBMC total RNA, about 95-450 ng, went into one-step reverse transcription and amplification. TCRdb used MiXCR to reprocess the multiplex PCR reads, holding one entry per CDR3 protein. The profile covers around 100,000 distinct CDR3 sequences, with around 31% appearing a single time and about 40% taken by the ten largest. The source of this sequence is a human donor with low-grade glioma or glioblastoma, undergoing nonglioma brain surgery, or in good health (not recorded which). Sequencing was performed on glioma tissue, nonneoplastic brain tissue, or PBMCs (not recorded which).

The CDR3 region has the DNA TGTGCCAGCAGATTACAAACAGGGGCCGGTTCACCCCTCCACTTT. It codes for CASRLQTGAGSPLHF. The rearrangement joins TRBV28 to TRBJ1-6, with 7 bases identical to TRBD1. The length of the CDR3 is 15 residues. After removal of 6 bases from V and 9 bases from J, the junction contained 11 bases not matched to a gene. The germline V gene encodes CDR1 MDHEN and CDR2 SYDVKM. The whole variable domain, filled in from reference TRBV28 and TRBJ1-6, reads DVKVTQSSRYLVKRTGEKVFLECVQDMDHENMFWYRQDPGLGLRLIYFSYDVKMKEKGDIPEGYSVSREKKERFSLILESASTNQTSMYLCASRLQTGAGSPLHFGNGTRLTVT.